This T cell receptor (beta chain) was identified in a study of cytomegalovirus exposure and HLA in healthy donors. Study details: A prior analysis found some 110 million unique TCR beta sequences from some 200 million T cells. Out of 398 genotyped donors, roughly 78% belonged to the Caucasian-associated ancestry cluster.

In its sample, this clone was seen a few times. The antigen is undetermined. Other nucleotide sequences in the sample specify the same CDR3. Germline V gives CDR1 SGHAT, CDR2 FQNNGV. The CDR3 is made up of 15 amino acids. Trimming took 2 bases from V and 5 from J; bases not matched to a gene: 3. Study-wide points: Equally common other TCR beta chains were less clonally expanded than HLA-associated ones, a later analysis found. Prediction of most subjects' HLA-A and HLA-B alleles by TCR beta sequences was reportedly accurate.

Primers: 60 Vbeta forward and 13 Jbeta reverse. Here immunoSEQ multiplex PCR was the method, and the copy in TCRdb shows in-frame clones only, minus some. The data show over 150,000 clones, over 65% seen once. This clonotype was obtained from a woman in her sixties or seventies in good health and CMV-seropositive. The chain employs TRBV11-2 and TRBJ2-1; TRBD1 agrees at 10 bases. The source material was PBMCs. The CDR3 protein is CASSLTGTGDNEQFF. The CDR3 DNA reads TGTGCCAGCAGCTTAACCGGGACAGGGGACAATGAGCAGTTCTTC.